The 5 T cell receptor beta chains reported below all come from one sample, sequenced in a study of human T cells and chemical hapten exposure. Each CDR3 protein is one row after TCRdb ran MiXCR on the RACE reads. The profile shows a few hundred thousand distinct CDR3 sequences, 6% to 7% of them singletons. Sample time point: patch test 2, 6 weeks after DPC sensitization. The treatment was: therapeutic diphenylcyclopropenone sensitization with weekly scalp DPC. Material: whole blood, obtained in connection with sensitization to the hapten diphenylcyclopropenone (DPC). The receptors were gathered from a woman between 18 and 29 years old with alopecia areata. Some clones in this sample may be carry-over from other donors' samples.

This clonotype appeared many times. V usage is TRBV5-1 and J usage is TRBJ2-3; weak D call: TRBD1 (6 bases). Germline V gene sequence: CDR1 SGHRS, CDR2 YFSETQ. The CDR3 loop spans 13 amino acids. Trimming shortened V by 2 bases and J by 4 bases, and 8 bases separated the two germline ends. The chain's CDR3 is CASSLQGPDTQYF. DNA of the CDR3: TGCGCCAGCAGCTTACAGGGACCAGATACGCAGTATTTT. Drawing the rest from reference TRBV5-1 and TRBJ2-3, the complete variable domain is KAGVTQTPRYLIKTRGQQVTLSCSPISGHRSVSWYQQTPGQGLQFLFEYFSETQRNKGNFPGRFSGRQFSNSRSEMNVSTLELGDSALYLCASSLQGPDTQYFGPGTRLTVL.

This clonotype was counted between two and nine times. The V call is TRBV5-4, the J call TRBJ2-7; D remains ambiguous. Per germline, CDR1 SGHNT and CDR2 YYREEE (reference sequence). The CDR3 runs 13 residues. V dropped 4 bases and J dropped 5 bases, with 13 bases sitting between them. The CDR3 DNA is TGTGCCAGCAGCGGGATGGGGAAGCACGAGCAGTACTTC. The encoded protein is CASSGMGKHEQYF.

In this sample, this clonotype turned up a few times. This rearrangement joins TRBV5-1 to TRBJ1-1; D might be TRBD1 (5 bases). V was trimmed by 1 base and J by 3 bases, leaving 16 bases between them. Germline-derived CDR1 and CDR2 are SGHRS and YFSETQ. This CDR3 has 16 residues. The CDR3 reads CASSLSPAGQYTEAFF. The CDR3 DNA is TGCGCCAGCAGCTTGTCTCCGGCAGGGCAGTACACTGAAGCTTTCTTT.

The chain carries TRBV6-5 and TRBJ2-4; TRBD2 matches at 13 bases. With 0 bases clipped from V and 2 bases from J, the junction kept 7 bases outside the gene matches. This CDR3 is built from 19 residues. In germline, CDR1 is MNHEY, CDR2 SVGAGI. CDR3 sequence: CASSYSPLAGGTTKNIQYF. CDR3 in DNA: TGTGCCAGCAGTTACTCGCCACTAGCGGGGGGGACGACCAAAAACATTCAGTACTTC.

This chain joins TRBV4-2 and TRBJ2-7; unclear D gene. Germline values: CDR1 LGHNA, CDR2 YNFKEQ. The CDR3 length is 14 residues. Trimming pared 3 bases from V and 3 bases from J, leaving 12 bases between. The CDR3 nucleotides read TGTGCCAGCAGCCATCGCGAACCGAGCTACGAGCAGTACTTC. Protein product: CASSHREPSYEQYF.